A selection of T cell receptor beta chains follows, all from one sample in a study of blood T cell repertoires in COVID-19. The method was immunoSEQ multiplex PCR; TCRdb's version includes in-frame clones alone and lacks a portion of them. This table has some 74,000 clones, around 83% appearing once. Sequencing was carried out using peripheral blood. The receptors come from a man aged 80 or over with acute or convalescent COVID-19. The CDR3 runs from the conserved cysteine through the conserved F or W. D genes are given only for firm matches. A clone size is listed for some rows: how often the clone was seen (once, few, many), or a class if it is expanded.

clone size: .; J gene: TRBJ2-1; V gene: TRBV28; D gene: TRBD2; CDR3 protein: CASSSAIAGGFEQFF; CDR3 DNA: TGTGCCAGCAGCTCTGCTATAGCGGGAGGATTTGAGCAGTTCTTC
clone size: .; J gene: TRBJ2-1; V gene: TRBV19; D gene: TRBD1; CDR3 protein: CASSRPGTGSSYNEQFF; CDR3 DNA: TGTGCCAGTAGCCGTCCCGGGACAGGGAGCTCCTACAATGAGCAGTTCTTC
clone size: .; J gene: TRBJ2-1; V gene: TRBV10-3; D gene: TRBD2; CDR3 protein: CAIKNSGGANEQFF; CDR3 DNA: TGTGCCATCAAGAATAGCGGGGGGGCAAATGAGCAGTTCTTC
clone size: .; J gene: TRBJ1-1; V gene: TRBV7-9; D gene: TRBD1; CDR3 protein: CASSLEGTGGTEAFF; CDR3 DNA: TGTGCCAGCAGCTTAGAGGGAACAGGGGGCACTGAAGCTTTCTTT
clone size: few; J gene: TRBJ1-6; V gene: TRBV5-1; D gene: .; CDR3 protein: CASSLGTGSLHF; CDR3 DNA: TGCGCCAGCAGCTTGGGCACAGGGAGCCTCCACTTT
clone size: .; J gene: TRBJ2-1; V gene: TRBV11-3; D gene: TRBD1; CDR3 protein: CASSIGTGKLYEQFF; CDR3 DNA: TGTGCCAGCAGCATCGGGACAGGGAAGCTCTATGAGCAGTTCTTC
clone size: few; J gene: TRBJ1-2; V gene: TRBV6-5; D gene: TRBD1; CDR3 protein: CASSYQTGEGYGYTF; CDR3 DNA: TGTGCCAGCAGTTACCAAACAGGGGAAGGCTATGGCTACACCTTC
clone size: .; J gene: TRBJ2-3; V gene: TRBV9; D gene: TRBD2; CDR3 protein: CASSVGLAGGTDTQYF; CDR3 DNA: TGTGCCAGCAGCGTAGGCCTAGCGGGGGGCACAGATACGCAGTATTTT
clone size: once; J gene: TRBJ1-4; V gene: TRBV7-9; D gene: TRBD1; CDR3 protein: CASSEGQGVKLFF; CDR3 DNA: TGTGCCAGCAGCGAGGGACAGGGCGTAAAACTGTTTTTT
clone size: .; J gene: TRBJ1-2; V gene: TRBV6-1; D gene: TRBD1; CDR3 protein: CASSEWGQGAYGYTF; CDR3 DNA: TGTGCCAGCAGTGAATGGGGACAGGGGGCATATGGCTACACCTTC
clone size: .; J gene: TRBJ1-3; V gene: TRBV28; D gene: TRBD1; CDR3 protein: CASSLTGGGNTIYF; CDR3 DNA: TGTGCCAGCAGTTTGACAGGGGGGGGAAACACCATATATTTT
clone size: .; J gene: TRBJ1-4; V gene: TRBV5-4; D gene: .; CDR3 protein: CASSLAGAGVIEKLFF; CDR3 DNA: TGTGCCAGCAGCTTGGCCGGGGCAGGGGTTATTGAAAAACTGTTTTTT
clone size: once; J gene: TRBJ1-1; V gene: TRBV19; D gene: TRBD1; CDR3 protein: CPSTQQPGGTGGFTEAFF; CDR3 DNA: TGCCCCAGTACCCAACAACCGGGGGGGACAGGGGGATTCACTGAAGCTTTCTTT
clone size: few; J gene: TRBJ1-1; V gene: TRBV5-5; D gene: TRBD1; CDR3 protein: CASSWTGEEAFF; CDR3 DNA: TGTGCCAGCAGCTGGACAGGGGAAGAAGCTTTCTTT
clone size: .; J gene: TRBJ2-2; V gene: TRBV5-1; D gene: .; CDR3 protein: CASSTELNTGELFF; CDR3 DNA: TGCGCCAGCAGCACCGAACTAAACACCGGGGAGCTGTTTTTT
clone size: .; J gene: TRBJ1-6; V gene: TRBV4-3; D gene: TRBD1; CDR3 protein: CASSQEQTGGGRAYNSPLHF; CDR3 DNA: TGCGCCAGCAGCCAAGAACAGACAGGGGGTGGCCGGGCCTATAATTCACCCCTCCACTTT
clone size: few; J gene: TRBJ1-5; V gene: TRBV6-5; D gene: TRBD1; CDR3 protein: CASSTDRGNQPQHF; CDR3 DNA: TGTGCCAGCAGTACCGACAGGGGCAATCAGCCCCAGCATTTT
clone size: .; J gene: TRBJ2-1; V gene: TRBV7-2; D gene: TRBD1; CDR3 protein: CASSLAGTGLDEQFF; CDR3 DNA: TGTGCCAGCAGCTTAGCCGGGACAGGGCTCGATGAGCAGTTCTTC
clone size: .; J gene: TRBJ1-4; V gene: TRBV29-1; D gene: TRBD1; CDR3 protein: CSAGTGREKLFF; CDR3 DNA: TGCAGCGCAGGGACAGGGAGAGAAAAACTGTTTTTT
clone size: .; J gene: TRBJ1-4; V gene: TRBV7-2; D gene: .; CDR3 protein: CASSSVGGSNEKLFF; CDR3 DNA: TGTGCCAGCAGCTCCGTGGGGGGGTCTAATGAAAAACTGTTTTTT
clone size: .; J gene: TRBJ1-1; V gene: TRBV28; D gene: TRBD1; CDR3 protein: CASSSAGTVSGTEAFF; CDR3 DNA: TGTGCCAGCAGTTCGGCCGGGACAGTCTCAGGCACTGAAGCTTTCTTT
clone size: .; J gene: TRBJ2-1; V gene: TRBV19; D gene: .; CDR3 protein: CASSISANEQFF; CDR3 DNA: TGTGCCAGTAGTATAAGCGCGAATGAGCAGTTCTTC
clone size: once; J gene: TRBJ1-6; V gene: TRBV12-3/TRBV12-4; D gene: .; CDR3 protein: CASSLTDNSPLHF; CDR3 DNA: TGTGCCAGCAGTTTAACAGATAATTCACCCCTCCACTTT
clone size: once; J gene: TRBJ2-7; V gene: TRBV7-8; D gene: TRBD1; CDR3 protein: CASSLEGTGIYEQYF; CDR3 DNA: TGTGCCAGCAGCTTAGAGGGGACAGGTATCTACGAGCAGTACTTC